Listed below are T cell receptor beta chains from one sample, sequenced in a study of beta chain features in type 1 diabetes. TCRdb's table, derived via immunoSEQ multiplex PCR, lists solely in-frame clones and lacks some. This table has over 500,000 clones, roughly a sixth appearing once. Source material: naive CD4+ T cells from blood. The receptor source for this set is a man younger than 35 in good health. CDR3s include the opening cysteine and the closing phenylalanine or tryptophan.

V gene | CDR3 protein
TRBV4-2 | CASSQDLPSGRPLAKNIQYF
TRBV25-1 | CASSVIHTGELFF
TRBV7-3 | CASSLSFLGGQLNEQFF
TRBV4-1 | CASSQGTASTDTQYF
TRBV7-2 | CASSPGLGSTDTQYF
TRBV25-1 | CASAGTYGYTF
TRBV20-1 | CSATGYYEQYF
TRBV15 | CATKVAQGAGSEQFF
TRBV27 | CASKHQGTRGPYEQYF
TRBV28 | CASSFLPGQVEYQETQYF
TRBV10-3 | CAIRASGNTIYF
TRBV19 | CATTLWGTQYF
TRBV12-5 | CASGPTGPDTQYF
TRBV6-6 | CASRDLGNSVDTIYF
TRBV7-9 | CASSLQSNTEAFF
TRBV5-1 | CASSLSPGSSYEQYF
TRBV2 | CASRKGTTYNEQFF
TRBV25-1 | CASSEPTGTGLFYEQYF
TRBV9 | CASSVGLARETQYF
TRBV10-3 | CAISGSQTNYGYTF
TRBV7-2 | CASSFGTQNSNQPQHF
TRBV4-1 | CASSQRGSNTNTGELFF
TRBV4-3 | CASSPSAHHNEQFF
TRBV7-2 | CASSLAVGLAGPTQYF
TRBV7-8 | CASSLVNGANVLTF
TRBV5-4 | CASSQSLAGGQNEQFF
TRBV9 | CASSASGARGNTIYF
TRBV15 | CATRGGGSYNEQFF
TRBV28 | CASSSPGQGRTDTQYF
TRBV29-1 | CSVGGGGYEQYF
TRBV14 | CASSQDSFGGETQYF
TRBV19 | CASSIPGHEQYF
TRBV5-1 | CASSLRQGRNIQYF
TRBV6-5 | CASSLYGAWNTEAFF
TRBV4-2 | CASSQEKWQGKGPDSGNTIYF
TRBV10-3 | CAISVGEKQYF
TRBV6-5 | CASSGGGGSPLHF
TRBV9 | CASSAASKTDTQYF
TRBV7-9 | CASSLGRHGTRRYQETQYF
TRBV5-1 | CASSLGGTGPVQETQYF
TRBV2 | CASRGIGNEQFF
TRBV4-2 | CASSIAGRGDTQYF
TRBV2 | CASSALRHQETQYF
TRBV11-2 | CASSLFVVSTDTQYF
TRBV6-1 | CASSDSGAYEQYF
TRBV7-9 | CASSLRSRDEKLFF
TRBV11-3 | CASSLGQTDEQYF
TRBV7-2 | CASSVVTVNTGELFF